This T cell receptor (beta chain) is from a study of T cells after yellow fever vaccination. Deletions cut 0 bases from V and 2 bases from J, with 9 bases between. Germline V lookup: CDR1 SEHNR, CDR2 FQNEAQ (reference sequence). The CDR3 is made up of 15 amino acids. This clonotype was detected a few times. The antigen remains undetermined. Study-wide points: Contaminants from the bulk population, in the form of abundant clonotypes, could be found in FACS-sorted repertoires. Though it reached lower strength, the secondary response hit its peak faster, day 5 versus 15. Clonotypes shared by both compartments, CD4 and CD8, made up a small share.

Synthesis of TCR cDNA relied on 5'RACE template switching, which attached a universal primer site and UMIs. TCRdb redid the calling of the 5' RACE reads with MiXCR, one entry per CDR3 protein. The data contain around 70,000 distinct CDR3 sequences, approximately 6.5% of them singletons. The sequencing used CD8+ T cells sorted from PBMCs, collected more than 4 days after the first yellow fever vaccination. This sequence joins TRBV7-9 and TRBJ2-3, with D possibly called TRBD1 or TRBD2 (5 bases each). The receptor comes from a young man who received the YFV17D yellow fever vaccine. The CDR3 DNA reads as TGTGCCAGCAGCTTAGCATGGGGGAACACAGATACGCAGTATTTT. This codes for CASSLAWGNTDTQYF.